One and the same sample provided the 3 T cell receptor beta chains below, sequenced in a study of blood T cell repertoires in COVID-19. This table comes from immunoSEQ multiplex PCR, and its TCRdb copy is limited to in-frame clones, with some not included. The repertoire has 450,000 to 600,000 clones, about 85% of them found once; the top ten carry roughly 0.7%. The sequenced material came from PBMCs or T cells enriched from blood (not recorded which). These receptors all stem from a woman under 30 who had recovered from COVID-19.

The chain combines TRBV6-2 or TRBV6-3 with TRBJ1-5, with 7 bases identical to TRBD1. The CDR3 covers 16 residues. V dropped 5 bases and J dropped 6; count of bases not matched to a gene: 13. Germline CDR1 MNHEY, CDR2 SVGEGT. CDR3 loop: CASSNSGAGGPQPQHF. CDR3 in DNA: TGTGCCAGCAGTAATAGCGGCGCAGGGGGGCCTCAGCCCCAGCATTTT.

V and J are TRBV5-4 and TRBJ2-1, with 8 nucleotides matching TRBD2. The CDR3 is made up of 16 amino acids. The germline gives CDR1 SGHNT, CDR2 YYREEE (reference sequence). J gave up 10 bases and V 4 bases, and 16 bases lay outside the gene matches. CDR3 protein: CASSIPSGGPWGEQFF. The CDR3 DNA follows: TGTGCCAGCAGCATCCCCAGCGGGGGACCATGGGGGGAGCAGTTCTTC.

The genes are TRBV5-1 and TRBJ2-1, with D hard to call. The CDR3 runs to 13 residues. V lost 2 bases and J 7 bases, leaving 10 bases between the germline ends. The V gene's germline CDR1 is SGHRS and CDR2 YFSETQ. CDR3 residues: CASSFDSRNEQFF. The CDR3 DNA follows: TGCGCCAGCAGCTTCGACTCGAGGAATGAGCAGTTCTTC.